This T cell receptor beta chain is from a study of T cell responses to AZD1222 COVID-19 vaccine. Germline V CDR1 and CDR2: SGHTA, FQGNSA. This CDR3 has 14 residues. The V gene lost 8 bases and the J gene lost 8 bases, with 19 bases spanning the gap. TCRdb's table, derived via immunoSEQ multiplex PCR, lists solely in-frame clones and lacks some. The sample has 200,000 or so clones; approximately 94% are singletons. Samples with a second dose at about 4 or about 12 weeks were pooled together. Of note for this clone: Its antigen is unidentified.

Points from the study as a whole: Donors in the cohort were predominantly white British and more often female, and clonal diversity was possibly underestimated. Reports say nearly half of spike-specific TCRs go after unmutated variant regions.

The sample here was peripheral blood, taken 28 days after the second AZD1222 dose. This sequence joins TRBV7-2 and TRBJ1-3; D call uncertain. The sequence was collected from an adult who received the AZD1222 COVID-19 vaccine. The CDR3 here is CASVRNSPADTIYF. CDR3 sequence (DNA): TGTGCCAGCGTACGGAACTCCCCCGCTGACACCATATATTTT.